A single sample is the source of the 14 T cell receptor beta chains below, sequenced in a study of blood T cell repertoires in COVID-19. Sequencing was performed with immunoSEQ multiplex PCR; in TCRdb, only in-frame clones are kept and a portion is missing. The table has some 390,000 clones, approximately 86% seen once. The sequencing sample was made of peripheral blood. The origin of the receptors is a human donor in a cohort sampled during active COVID-19.

The V and J genes are TRBV2 and TRBJ2-1; 11 nucleotides align to TRBD2. V shed 9 bases and J 5 bases; nucleotides not matched to a gene: 6. This CDR3 is built from 14 residues. Germline assignment: CDR1 SNHLY and CDR2 FYNNEI. CDR3 loop: CARGGLAENNEQFF. The CDR3 bases are TGTGCCAGGGGGGGACTAGCGGAGAACAATGAGCAGTTCTTC.

CDR3 in amino acids: CASSIGSGVREDTQYF. Here the CDR3 DNA reads TGTGCCAGTAGTATAGGATCCGGTGTTCGGGAAGATACGCAGTATTTT. This sequence joins TRBV19 and TRBJ2-3, with a possible D match to TRBD2 (5 bases). Germline V lookup: CDR1 LNHDA, CDR2 SQIVND (reference sequence). V was pared by 1 base and J by 5 bases, with 16 bases between. The CDR3 totals 16 residues.

This chain connects TRBV5-5 to TRBJ1-4, with a possible D match to TRBD1 (6 bases). The germline V gene encodes CDR1 SGHKS and CDR2 YYEKEE (reference sequence). The CDR3 runs to 15 residues. Trimming shortened V by 5 bases and J by 4 bases, and 15 bases separated the two germline ends. As DNA, the CDR3 is TGTGCCAGCAGACGGACGGAACAGGGTAATGAAAAACTGTTTTTT. It encodes CASRRTEQGNEKLFF.

This chain joins TRBV7-9 and TRBJ2-1; TRBD1 matches at 9 bases. Trimming took 4 bases from V and 10 from J; bases not matched to a gene: 8. CDR1 is SEHNR, CDR2 FQNEAQ, per germline (reference sequence). The length of the CDR3 is 14 residues. CDR3 in DNA: TGTGCCAGCAGCTACGACAGGGGGACTGGCGAGCAGTTCTTC. This gives the protein CASSYDRGTGEQFF.

This chain joins TRBV19 and TRBJ2-1; a possible D gene is TRBD2 (6 bases). The germline V gene has CDR1 LNHDA and CDR2 SQIVND (reference sequence). The V gene lost 3 bases and the J gene lost 7 bases, with 13 bases spanning the gap. The CDR3 runs 14 residues. CDR3 bases: TGTGCCAGTAGTATCCAACGGGAGTGGAATGAGCAGTTCTTC. It codes for CASSIQREWNEQFF.

The genes are TRBV2 and TRBJ2-1; 11 bases match TRBD2. Germline V gives CDR1 SNHLY, CDR2 FYNNEI. J was trimmed by 9 bases and V by 5 bases; bases with no gene match: 12. The CDR3 covers 16 residues. The CDR3, as DNA: TGTGCCAGCAGTACCTTTTTAGCGGGAGGGCCGGGTGAGCAGTTCTTC. Its translation is CASSTFLAGGPGEQFF.

This clone was recorded only once. This chain links TRBV19 with TRBJ2-1; D may be TRBD1 (6 bases). Trimming left V 3 bases short and J 0 bases short, with 9 bases between. This CDR3 is 15 amino acids long. In germline, CDR1 is LNHDA, CDR2 SQIVND (reference sequence). The CDR3 DNA reads TGTGCCAGTAGTATCGCGGACAGCTCCTACAATGAGCAGTTCTTC. It yields the protein CASSIADSSYNEQFF. Combining the CDR3 with reference TRBV19 and TRBJ2-1 gives the whole variable domain DGGITQSPKYLFRKEGQNVTLSCEQNLNHDAMYWYRQDPGQGLRLIYYSQIVNDFQKGDIAEGYSVSREKKESFPLTVTSAQKNPTAFYLCASSIADSSYNEQFFGPGTRLTVL.

This chain joins TRBV5-6 and TRBJ1-2; D gene unclear. The V end lost 1 base, the J end lost 1 base, and 8 bases lay between the germline ends. The CDR3 consists of 14 residues. Germline V gives CDR1 SGHDT, CDR2 YYEEEE. The CDR3 region is CASSLLTVNYGYTF. The CDR3 DNA reads as TGTGCCAGCAGCTTGCTCACAGTTAACTATGGCTACACCTTC.

This chain links TRBV7-8 with TRBJ2-3; 10 nucleotides line up with TRBD2. Trimming removed 7 bases from V and 1 base from J; junction bases left unmatched: 17. Germline V gene lookup returns CDR1 SGHVS and CDR2 FQNEAQ. The CDR3 length is 19 residues. CDR3 in amino acids: CASNPRGASGSYGTDTQYF. Written as DNA, the CDR3 is TGTGCCAGCAACCCCAGAGGGGCTAGCGGGAGCTATGGCACAGATACGCAGTATTTT.

The gene calls are TRBV12-3 or TRBV12-4 and TRBJ1-1; D possibly corresponds to TRBD1 (5 bases). V was trimmed by 2 bases and J by 3 bases, leaving 7 bases between them. CDR3 length: 13 amino acids. The CDR3 spells CASSLWGYTEAFF. CDR3 DNA: TGTGCCAGCAGTTTATGGGGCTACACTGAAGCTTTCTTT.

The V call is TRBV5-6, the J call TRBJ2-5; D might be TRBD1 (5 bases). V was cut by 1 base and J by 6 bases, with 13 bases left in between. Germline assignment: CDR1 SGHDT and CDR2 YYEEEE. This CDR3 comprises 14 residues. The CDR3 DNA follows: TGTGCCAGCAGCTTGACTGGCAGGGTCCAGACCCAGTACTTC. Its translation is CASSLTGRVQTQYF. Complete variable domain (other parts from reference TRBV5-6 and TRBJ2-5): DAGVTQSPTHLIKTRGQQVTLRCSPKSGHDTVSWYQQALGQGPQFIFQYYEEEERQRGNFPDRFSGHQFPNYSSELNVNALLLGDSALYLCASSLTGRVQTQYFGPGTRLLVL.

Note on this clone: Other nucleotide sequences in the sample specify the same CDR3. This chain uses TRBV6-5 with TRBJ2-3; TRBD1 aligns across 10 bases. Trimming at V came to 5 bases and at J to 4 bases, leaving 6 bases not matched to a gene. The CDR3 covers 15 residues. Germline V gives CDR1 MNHEY, CDR2 SVGAGI. The CDR3 nucleotides read TGTGCCAGCAGTCCGTTGACAGGGGGCGCAGATACGCAGTATTTT. Amino acids: CASSPLTGGADTQYF.

The rearrangement links TRBV25-1 to TRBJ1-1; D perhaps matches TRBD1 (6 bases). CDR1 is MGHDK and CDR2 is SYGVNS in the germline V gene. Between the trimmed V and J ends, which lost 11 bases and 0 bases, there was a span of 22 bases. CDR3 length equals 16 residues. The CDR3: CASARAGDFLNTEAFF. CDR3 coding DNA: TGTGCCTCCGCCCGGGCAGGGGATTTCCTGAACACTGAAGCTTTCTTT. Based on the CDR3 plus reference TRBV25-1 and TRBJ1-1, the full variable domain is EADIYQTPRYLVIGTGKKITLECSQTMGHDKMYWYQQDPGMELHLIHYSYGVNSTEKGDLSSESTVSRIRTEHFPLTLESARPSHTSQYLCASARAGDFLNTEAFFGQGTRLTVV.

As regards this clone: Sequence at one end of the junction differs from germline and may be a read error. The V call is TRBV7-7, the J call TRBJ2-2; 10 positions agree with TRBD2. Per the germline V gene, CDR1 is SSHAT and CDR2 is FNYEAQ (reference sequence). CDR3 length: 18 amino acids. The CDR3: CASSLLAGGHPNTGELFF. The CDR3 nucleotides read TGTGCTAGCAGCTTATTAGCGGGGGGCCACCCTAACACCGGGGAGCTGTTTTTT.